This TCR beta chain originates from a study of vaccination and CD4 T cells after COVID-19. Study-wide background: The study drew post-COVID samples a median approximately 100 days after diagnosis (range 35 to 161).

The Oncomine TCR Beta short-read assay was applied to DNA of cultured CD4+ T cells. TCRdb fed the PCR reads into MiXCR, producing one record per CDR3 protein. Of about 19,000 distinct CDR3 sequences in the sample, 58% are singletons; the top ten hold 9% to 10%. The treatment was: approximately 9-day PBMC culture with coronavirus spike peptide pools or control peptides (ViraFEST assay). This clonotype came up once. The antigen is unknown. The TCR sequence derives from a human donor who had recovered from COVID-19. Source: CD4+ T cells from blood, cultured in vitro, taken after SARS-CoV-2 vaccination.

The CDR3 DNA follows: TGTGCCTGGAGTTGGACGTTCGGGGCCGCGGCTGGCTACACCTTC. Protein product: CAWSWTFGAAAGYTF. The rearrangement joins TRBV30 to TRBJ1-2; maybe TRBD1 (5 bases). Germline CDR1 is GTSNPN and CDR2 is SVGIG (reference sequence). The CDR3 totals 15 residues. V was cut by 2 bases and J by 7 bases, with 20 bases left in between.